This passage covers 3 T cell receptor beta chains from one sample sequenced in a study of cytomegalovirus exposure and HLA in healthy donors. PCR amplification relied on 60 Vbeta primers (plus 13 Jbeta primers). Measured with immunoSEQ multiplex PCR; TCRdb has only the in-frame clones, and not every one. The listing records some 41,000 clones. Source material: PBMCs. The receptors derive from a man in his thirties or forties in good health and CMV-seronegative.

The V and J genes are TRBV30 and TRBJ2-1, with a tentative D call TRBD1 (6 bases). The CDR3 has 11 residues. Germline CDR1 GTSNPN, CDR2 SVGIG (reference sequence). The V gene lost 5 bases and the J gene lost 6 bases, with 8 bases spanning the gap. CDR3: CAWEGGNEQFF. CDR3 nucleotides: TGTGCCTGGGAAGGGGGCAATGAGCAGTTCTTC.

The chain has TRBV6-5 and TRBJ2-2; D is unresolved. Trimming cost V 2 bases and J 2 bases, with 9 bases left between them. Germline V gene lookup returns CDR1 MNHEY and CDR2 SVGAGI. The CDR3 consists of 15 residues. The CDR3 loop reads CASSYGGINTGELFF. CDR3 nucleotides: TGTGCCAGCAGTTACGGTGGCATAAACACCGGGGAGCTGTTTTTT.

The chain carries TRBV7-3 and TRBJ1-2; D not resolved. V shed 5 bases and J shed 3 bases, with 22 bases lying between them. This CDR3 is 17 amino acids long. From germline, CDR1 is SGHTA and CDR2 FQGTGA. The CDR3 nucleotides are TGTGCCAGCAGCCCATTCCCCCGGTCGGGAGCGGACTATGGCTACACCTTC. Encoded protein: CASSPFPRSGADYGYTF.